A selection of T cell receptor beta chains follows, all from one sample in a study of blood T cell repertoires in COVID-19. Sequenced by immunoSEQ multiplex PCR; TCRdb stores in-frame clones only, minus some. Of roughly 350,000 clones detected, around nine tenths appear once; the ten largest clones hold roughly 4%. The sequencing sample was made of peripheral blood. The source is a woman in her forties or fifties with active or convalescent COVID-19. The CDR3 runs from the conserved cysteine through the conserved F or W. Fields, in order: J gene, clone size, D gene, V gene, CDR3 protein, CDR3 DNA. A D gene is named only where the DNA matches it firmly. Clone size, where shown, is once, few, many, or a class for clones that have expanded.

TRBJ2-7	NA	TRBD1	TRBV19	CASSMGQGWWDEQYF	TGTGCCAGTAGTATGGGACAGGGATGGTGGGACGAGCAGTACTTC
TRBJ2-7	NA	NA	TRBV5-1	CASSLNRAYEQYF	TGCGCCAGCAGCTTGAACAGGGCCTACGAGCAGTACTTC
TRBJ1-5	once	NA	TRBV7-9	CASSPQGSNQPQHF	TGTGCCAGCAGTCCTCAGGGAAGCAATCAGCCCCAGCATTTT
TRBJ1-1	NA	NA	TRBV2	CASRRVDMNTEAFF	TGTGCCAGCAGACGTGTGGACATGAACACTGAAGCTTTCTTT
TRBJ2-1	NA	TRBD2	TRBV7-2	CASSREGVAGDNEQFF	TGTGCCAGCAGCAGAGAGGGAGTAGCGGGAGACAATGAGCAGTTCTTC
TRBJ2-5	NA	TRBD1	TRBV9	CASSRTGAMKETQYF	TGTGCCAGCAGTCGGACAGGGGCCATGAAAGAGACCCAGTACTTC
TRBJ1-5	NA	TRBD1	TRBV2	CASSPNPGQGTYSNQPQHF	TGTGCCAGCAGTCCCAACCCGGGACAGGGGACTTATAGCAATCAGCCCCAGCATTTT
TRBJ1-1	NA	NA	TRBV9	CASSVVTGEAFF	TGTGCCAGCAGCGTCGTAACCGGGGAAGCTTTCTTT
TRBJ2-1	once	TRBD2	TRBV10-3	CAIRGSGASLYNEQFF	TGTGCCATCAGGGGTAGCGGGGCCTCTTTGTACAATGAGCAGTTCTTC
TRBJ2-7	NA	NA	TRBV18	CASSVQGWGEQYF	TGTGCCAGCTCGGTTCAGGGATGGGGCGAGCAGTACTTC
TRBJ1-2	NA	TRBD1	TRBV5-1	CASSAGQGDGYTF	TGCGCCAGCAGCGCGGGACAGGGCGATGGCTACACCTTC
TRBJ2-1	NA	TRBD2	TRBV5-1	CASSSGLAGSYNEQFF	TGCGCCAGCAGCTCCGGACTAGCGGGGTCCTACAATGAGCAGTTCTTC
TRBJ2-7	NA	NA	TRBV2	CASSDFVRTASYEQYF	TGTGCCAGCAGTGATTTTGTCCGGACAGCCTCCTACGAGCAGTACTTC
TRBJ1-2	NA	NA	TRBV21-1	CASSKVGQVNYGYTF	TGTGCCAGCAGCAAAGTTGGGCAGGTGAACTATGGCTACACCTTC
TRBJ1-5	NA	NA	TRBV10-3	CAISPGGPSNQPQHF	TGTGCCATCAGTCCCGGGGGGCCTAGCAATCAGCCCCAGCATTTT
TRBJ1-1	NA	NA	TRBV30	CAWGSARGGTEAFF	TGTGCCTGGGGCTCCGCAAGGGGAGGCACTGAAGCTTTCTTT
TRBJ1-2	once	NA	TRBV28	CASSFFGRDYGYTF	TGTGCCAGCAGTTTTTTCGGCAGGGACTATGGCTACACCTTC
TRBJ1-3	NA	TRBD1	TRBV7-9	CASSSGQGPGNTIYF	TGTGCCAGCAGCTCCGGACAGGGTCCAGGAAACACCATATATTTT